This entry lists 18 T cell receptor beta chains sequenced from one sample in a study of early T cells in non-severe SARS-CoV-2 infection. A single record per CDR3 protein comes from TCRdb applying MiXCR to the 5' RACE reads. The data hold nearly 95,000 distinct CDR3 sequences, with approximately 17% observed a single time. This sample comprised whole blood, obtained at baseline. These receptors were collected from an adult who was a healthcare worker with PCR-confirmed SARS-CoV-2 infection or an uninfected control (not recorded which).

This clonotype was seen a handful of times. V gene TRBV7-9 combines with J gene TRBJ1-2; D uncertain. The ends were cut back, 2 bases at V and 3 bases at J, with 4 bases in the middle. Looked up from germline, CDR1 is SEHNR and CDR2 is FQNEAQ (reference sequence). CDR3 length: 12 amino acids. The CDR3 region is CASSLIDYGYTF. The CDR3 DNA follows: TGTGCCAGCAGCTTAATCGACTATGGCTACACCTTC.

The chain couples TRBV12-3 or TRBV12-4 to TRBJ2-4; D remains ambiguous. V was cut by 5 bases and J by 0 bases, with 11 bases left in between. The CDR3 consists of 15 residues. CDR3 region: CASSPAPLAKNIQYF. As DNA, the CDR3 is TGTGCCAGCAGTCCGGCGCCCCTAGCCAAAAACATTCAGTACTTC.

This clonotype has just a few counts. This sequence joins TRBV11-2 and TRBJ1-1, with 9 nucleotides matching TRBD1. CDR3 length: 14 residues. V was pared by 7 bases and J by 1 base, with 4 bases of the junction left unmatched. Germline V gene data show CDR1 as SGHAT and CDR2 as FQNNGV. CDR3 in DNA: TGTGCCAGCAATAACAGGGGGCAGAACACTGAAGCTTTCTTT. Translation gives CASNNRGQNTEAFF.

This clonotype was seen at least ten times. The V call is TRBV20-1, the J call TRBJ1-1, with 7 bases fitting TRBD1. The CDR3 is 13 residues long. The V and J ends lost 5 bases and 3 bases, in that order; junction bases with no gene match: 6. CDR1 is DFQATT and CDR2 is SNEGSKA in the germline V gene (reference sequence). The CDR3 DNA follows: TGCAGTGCTCCCCCAGGGGGGGACACTGAAGCTTTCTTT. Translating it yields CSAPPGGDTEAFF.

This sequence joins TRBV6-6 and TRBJ2-2, with D unresolved. In germline, CDR1 is MNHNY, CDR2 SVGAGI (reference sequence). This CDR3 is built from 12 residues. V was pared by 6 bases and J by 7 bases, with 9 bases between. Here the CDR3 DNA reads TGTGCCAGCAGCACCGCAAGCGGGGAGCTGTTTTTT. Protein product: CASSTASGELFF.

This chain connects TRBV20-1 to TRBJ2-3; 13 nucleotides line up with TRBD2. Germline loops: CDR1 DFQATT, CDR2 SNEGSKA (reference sequence). This CDR3 has 14 residues. With 6 bases clipped from V and 6 bases from J, the junction kept 6 bases outside the gene matches. The DNA for the CDR3 is TGCAGTGCGGGGACTAGCGGGACCGGGGATACGCAGTATTTT. Translation gives CSAGTSGTGDTQYF.

The chain is built from TRBV4-3 and TRBJ2-7; unclear D gene. Germline V gene lookup returns CDR1 LGHNA and CDR2 YSLEER. The CDR3 has 15 amino acids. Trimming took off 1 base at V and 1 base at J, with 11 bases between the two ends. As DNA, the CDR3 is TGCGCCAGCAGCCAAGCTCTGCAGCCATCCTACGAGCAGTACTTC. Translating it yields CASSQALQPSYEQYF.

This chain joins TRBV7-9 and TRBJ1-1; D remains ambiguous. This CDR3 region has 12 residues. CDR1 SEHNR and CDR2 FQNEAQ come from the germline V gene (reference sequence). Trimming removed 3 bases at V and 3 bases at J, with 5 bases between. CDR3 DNA sequence: TGTGCCAGCAGCTTTCAAGACACTGAAGCTTTCTTT. The encoded protein is CASSFQDTEAFF.

This clonotype was seen repeatedly, ten times or more. The V call is TRBV11-2, the J call TRBJ2-3, with 10 nucleotides matching TRBD2. V lost 6 bases, J lost 3 bases, and 15 bases stayed unmatched. Looked up from germline, CDR1 is SGHAT and CDR2 is FQNNGV. CDR3 length: 18 residues. CDR3 nucleotide sequence: TGTGCCAGCAGTTCAGTGGGGACTAGCGTCGCGGGTACAGATACGCAGTATTTT. As protein: CASSSVGTSVAGTDTQYF.

The J gene is TRBJ2-5, the V gene TRBV4-3; no clear D gene. Germline-derived CDR1 and CDR2 are LGHNA and YSLEER. The CDR3 runs to 12 residues. Deletions cut 0 bases from V and 4 bases from J, with 3 bases between. CDR3 sequence: CASSQDVETQYF. The CDR3 DNA follows: TGCGCCAGCAGCCAAGATGTAGAGACCCAGTACTTC.

This clonotype was counted between two and nine times. V gene TRBV28 combines with J gene TRBJ2-1; D unclear. Germline V gives CDR1 MDHEN, CDR2 SYDVKM. The CDR3 runs 14 residues. Trimming removed 7 bases from V and 6 bases from J, with 16 bases in between. CDR3 in DNA: TGTGCCAGCACCTACGGGCGTTCGATCAATGAGCAGTTCTTC. This sequence encodes CASTYGRSINEQFF.

The rearrangement joins TRBV20-1 to TRBJ2-3; D may be TRBD2 (6 bases). Germline V gives CDR1 DFQATT, CDR2 SNEGSKA (reference sequence). This CDR3 is built from 12 residues. The CDR3 reads CRAGLGTDTQYF. The CDR3 nucleotides read TGCAGAGCGGGCCTGGGCACAGATACGCAGTATTTT.

A few counts support this clonotype. The chain carries TRBV6-5 and TRBJ2-1; D is ambiguous. Germline loops: CDR1 MNHEY, CDR2 SVGAGI. This CDR3 has 13 residues. Deletions cut 8 bases from V and 11 bases from J, with 19 bases between. Here the CDR3 reads CASRDWDSMKQFF. The CDR3 DNA sequence: TGTGCCAGCCGCGACTGGGATTCAATGAAGCAGTTCTTC.

This clonotype was observed a handful of times. This chain uses TRBV5-5 with TRBJ1-1, with D perhaps TRBD1 (5 bases). There are 14 residues in the CDR3. With 0 bases removed from V and 1 base from J, the gap between germline ends came to 7 bases. Germline CDR1 reads SGHKS; CDR2 reads YYEKEE (reference sequence). CDR3 in DNA: TGTGCCAGCAGCTTGGTCAGGGCGAACACTGAAGCTTTCTTT. It specifies CASSLVRANTEAFF.

The V gene is TRBV19, the J gene TRBJ1-3; no reliable D call. The V end lost 1 base, the J end lost 0 bases, and 7 bases lay between the germline ends. The CDR3 loop spans 15 amino acids. Per germline, CDR1 LNHDA and CDR2 SQIVND (reference sequence). CDR3 in amino acids: CASSIVVASGNTIYF. The CDR3, as DNA: TGTGCCAGTAGTATAGTTGTCGCCTCTGGAAACACCATATATTTT.

The chain employs TRBV7-9 and TRBJ2-7; D is unclear. There are 13 residues in the CDR3. CDR1 is SEHNR, CDR2 FQNEAQ, per germline (reference sequence). Trimming shortened V by 2 bases and J by 4 bases, and 9 bases separated the two germline ends. The CDR3 DNA reads TGTGCCAGCAGCTTAATCCCCGGGTACGAGCAGTACTTC. As protein: CASSLIPGYEQYF.

This chain joins TRBV4-3 and TRBJ2-2; possibly TRBD1 for D (7 bases). Germline V gene data show CDR1 as LGHNA and CDR2 as YSLEER. The CDR3 has 15 residues. Trimming pared 4 bases from V and 5 bases from J, leaving 14 bases between. CDR3 coding DNA: TGCGCCAGCAGCCCCCGACAGGGAGGTACCGGGGAGCTGTTTTTT. This translates into CASSPRQGGTGELFF.

This clonotype turned up a few times. V gene TRBV27 combines with J gene TRBJ2-7; unclear D gene. The germline V gene encodes CDR1 MNHEY and CDR2 SMNVEV (reference sequence). V was pared by 4 bases and J by 9 bases, with 13 bases between. CDR3 length: 12 residues. CDR3 amino acids: CASSSSRRRQYF. CDR3 nucleotide sequence: TGTGCCAGCAGTTCGTCCAGGCGACGGCAGTACTTC.